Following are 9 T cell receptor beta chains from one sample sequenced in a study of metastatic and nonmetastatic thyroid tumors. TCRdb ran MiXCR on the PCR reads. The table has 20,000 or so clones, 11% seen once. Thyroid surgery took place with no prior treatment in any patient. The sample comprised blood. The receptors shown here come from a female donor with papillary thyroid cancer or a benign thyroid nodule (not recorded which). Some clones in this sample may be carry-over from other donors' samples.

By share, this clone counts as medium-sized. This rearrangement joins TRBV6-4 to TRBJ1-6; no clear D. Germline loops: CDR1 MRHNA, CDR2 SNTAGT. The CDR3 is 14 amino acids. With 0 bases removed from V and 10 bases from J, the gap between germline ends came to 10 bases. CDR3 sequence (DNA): TGTGCCAGCAGTGACTCCGGGGAAAGGTCACCCCTCCACTTT. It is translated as CASSDSGERSPLHF.

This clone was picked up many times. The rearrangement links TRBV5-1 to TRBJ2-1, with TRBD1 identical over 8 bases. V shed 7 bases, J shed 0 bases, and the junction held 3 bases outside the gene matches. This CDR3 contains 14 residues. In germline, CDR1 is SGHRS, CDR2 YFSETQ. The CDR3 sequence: CASQGAGSYNEQFF. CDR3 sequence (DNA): TGCGCCAGCCAGGGGGCCGGCTCCTACAATGAGCAGTTCTTC.

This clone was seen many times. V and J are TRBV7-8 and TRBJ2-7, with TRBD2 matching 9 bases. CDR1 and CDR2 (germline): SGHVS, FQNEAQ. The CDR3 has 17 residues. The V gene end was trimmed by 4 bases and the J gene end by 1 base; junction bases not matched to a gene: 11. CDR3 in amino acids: CASSSSRLAGPSYEQYF. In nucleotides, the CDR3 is TGTGCCAGCAGCTCCTCCCGCCTAGCGGGGCCTTCCTACGAGCAGTACTTC.

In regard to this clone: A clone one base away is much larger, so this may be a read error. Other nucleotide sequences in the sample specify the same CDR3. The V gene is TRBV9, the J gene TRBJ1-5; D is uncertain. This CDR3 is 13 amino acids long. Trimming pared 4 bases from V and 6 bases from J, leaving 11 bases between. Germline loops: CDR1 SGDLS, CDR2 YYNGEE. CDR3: CASSLTGGQPQHF. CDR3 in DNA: TGTGCCAGCAGCCTTACTGGTGGTCAGCCCCAGCATTTT.

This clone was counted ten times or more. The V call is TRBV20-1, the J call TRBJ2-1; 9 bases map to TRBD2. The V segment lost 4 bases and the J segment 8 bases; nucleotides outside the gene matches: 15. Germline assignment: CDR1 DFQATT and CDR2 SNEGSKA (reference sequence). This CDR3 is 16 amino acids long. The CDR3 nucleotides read TGCAGTGCTAAGTATAGCGGGAGTCGTATGGGGGATGAGCAGTTCTTC. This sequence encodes CSAKYSGSRMGDEQFF.

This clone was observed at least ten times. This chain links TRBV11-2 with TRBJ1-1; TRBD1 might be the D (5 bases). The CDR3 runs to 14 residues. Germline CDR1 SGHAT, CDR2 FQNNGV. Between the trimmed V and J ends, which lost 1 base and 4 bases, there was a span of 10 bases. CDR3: CASSLGLRGTEAFF. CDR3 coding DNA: TGTGCCAGCAGCTTAGGGTTAAGGGGCACTGAAGCTTTCTTT.

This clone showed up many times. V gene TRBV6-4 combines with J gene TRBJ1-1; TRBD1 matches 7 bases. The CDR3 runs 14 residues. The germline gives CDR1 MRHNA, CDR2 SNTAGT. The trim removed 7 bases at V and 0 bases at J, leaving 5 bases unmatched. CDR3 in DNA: TGTGCCAGCACCGAGGGACAGTTGAACACTGAAGCTTTCTTT. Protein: CASTEGQLNTEAFF.

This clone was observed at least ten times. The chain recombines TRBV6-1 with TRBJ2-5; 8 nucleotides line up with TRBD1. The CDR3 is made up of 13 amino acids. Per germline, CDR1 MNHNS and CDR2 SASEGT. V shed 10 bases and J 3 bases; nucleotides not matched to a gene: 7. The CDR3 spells CATDDRGKETQYF. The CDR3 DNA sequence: TGTGCCACCGATGACAGGGGAAAAGAGACCCAGTACTTC.

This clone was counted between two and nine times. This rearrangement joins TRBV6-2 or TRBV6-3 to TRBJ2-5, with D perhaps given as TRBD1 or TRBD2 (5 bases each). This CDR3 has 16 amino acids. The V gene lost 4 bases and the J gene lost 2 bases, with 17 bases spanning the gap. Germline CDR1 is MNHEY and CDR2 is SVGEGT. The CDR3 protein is CASSWSRWDGQETQYF. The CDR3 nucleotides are TGTGCCAGCAGTTGGTCTAGGTGGGACGGACAAGAGACCCAGTACTTC.